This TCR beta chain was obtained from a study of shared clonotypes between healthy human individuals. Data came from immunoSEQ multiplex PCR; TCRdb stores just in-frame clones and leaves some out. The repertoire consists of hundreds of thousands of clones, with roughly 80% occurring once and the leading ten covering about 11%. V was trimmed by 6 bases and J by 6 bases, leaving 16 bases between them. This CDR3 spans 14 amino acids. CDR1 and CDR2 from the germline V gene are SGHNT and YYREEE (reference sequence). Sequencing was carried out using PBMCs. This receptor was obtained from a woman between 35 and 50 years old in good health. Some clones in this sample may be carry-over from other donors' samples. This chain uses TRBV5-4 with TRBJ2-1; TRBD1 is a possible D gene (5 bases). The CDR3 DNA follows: TGTGCCAGCACCTCAGGGTGGATTGGCAATGAGCAGTTCTTC. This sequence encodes CASTSGWIGNEQFF. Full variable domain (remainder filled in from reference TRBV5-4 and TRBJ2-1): ETGVTQSPTHLIKTRGQQVTLRCSSQSGHNTVSWYQQALGQGPQFIFQYYREEENGRGNFPPRFSGLQFPNYSSELNVNALELDDSALYLCASTSGWIGNEQFFGPGTRLTVL.